This is a list of T cell receptor beta chains from one sample in a study of blood T cell repertoires in COVID-19. The data were produced by immunoSEQ multiplex PCR, yet TCRdb's version contains in-frame clones alone and is incomplete. The table has 250,000 to 350,000 clones, 88% seen once. Sequencing input: peripheral blood. These receptors all stem from a woman aged 25-40 years who had recovered from COVID-19. Both conserved end residues are part of each CDR3. A D gene is named only where the DNA matches it firmly. The listing skips clone size in some rows; elsewhere it reads once, few, many or a size class.

V gene	D gene	J gene	clone size	CDR3 DNA	CDR3 protein
TRBV10-3	NA	TRBJ1-3	NA	TGTGCCATCAGTCCTCAAGGGGCCATATATTTT	CAISPQGAIYF
TRBV6-5	TRBD1	TRBJ2-1	once	TGTGCCAGCAGAGGACAGGGGGACAATGAGCAGTTCTTC	CASRGQGDNEQFF
TRBV2	TRBD1	TRBJ1-4	NA	TGTGCCAGCAACCGGGACAGACTTGCAACTAATGAAAAACTGTTTTTT	CASNRDRLATNEKLFF
TRBV6-5	TRBD1	TRBJ1-1	NA	TGTGCCAGCAGTTACCGGGACAGGGGGACTGAAGCTTTCTTT	CASSYRDRGTEAFF
TRBV28	TRBD1	TRBJ2-2	NA	TGTGCCAGCAGTAATACAGGGGGTGGTCCAGGTGGGGAGCTGTTTTTT	CASSNTGGGPGGELFF
TRBV5-1	NA	TRBJ1-4	NA	TGCGCCAGCAGCTTCGGAGCCTTCGCAGAAAAACTGTTTTTT	CASSFGAFAEKLFF
TRBV27	TRBD2	TRBJ2-2	NA	TGTGCCAGCACCTGGGGGACTAGCACCGGGGAGCTGTTTTTT	CASTWGTSTGELFF
TRBV5-1	TRBD1	TRBJ1-2	NA	TGCGCCAGCAGCCCAACAGCCGGACAGGGGGCTGGCTACACCTTC	CASSPTAGQGAGYTF
TRBV7-2	NA	TRBJ1-5	NA	TGTGCCAGCAGCTTATCGGGAACTCAGCCCCAGCATTTT	CASSLSGTQPQHF
TRBV7-6	TRBD2	TRBJ2-7	NA	TGTGCCAGCAGTTCCCTCCTAGCGGGGGGGCACGAGCAGTACTTC	CASSSLLAGGHEQYF
TRBV3-1/TRBV3-2	NA	TRBJ2-3	NA	TGTGCCAGCAGCCAAACCTTTTCCGGTGATACGCAGTATTTT	CASSQTFSGDTQYF
TRBV5-1	TRBD2	TRBJ2-2	NA	TGCGCCAGCAGCTTGACGCGGGGGGGCCCCGGGGAGCTGTTTTTT	CASSLTRGGPGELFF
TRBV9	NA	TRBJ2-6	NA	TGTGCCAGCAGCGGCCGAGGAAGGGGGGGCTCCGGGGCCAACGTCCTGACTTTC	CASSGRGRGGSGANVLTF
TRBV11-2	TRBD1	TRBJ1-6	NA	TGTGCCAGCAGCGCGGACAGGGGGGATAATTCACCCCTCCACTTT	CASSADRGDNSPLHF
TRBV6-2/TRBV6-3	TRBD1	TRBJ1-2	few	TGTGCCAGCAGTTACCTACCGGGACAGGGACAGAACTATGGCTACACCTTC	CASSYLPGQGQNYGYTF
TRBV2	TRBD2	TRBJ2-1	NA	TGTGCCAGCCCCGCCGGGTTAGCGGGGGGGGAGCAGTTCTTC	CASPAGLAGGEQFF
TRBV7-2	TRBD1	TRBJ2-5	NA	TGTGCCAGCAGGCGGACAGGAGAAGAGACCCAGTACTTC	CASRRTGEETQYF
TRBV3-1/TRBV3-2	NA	TRBJ1-1	NA	TGTGCCAGCAGCCGGCTATCAGGGGAACCTGAAGCTTTCTTT	CASSRLSGEPEAFF
TRBV4-3	NA	TRBJ2-7	many	TGCGCCAGCAGCCTGGACACCCGGGCCTACGAGCAGTACTTC	CASSLDTRAYEQYF
TRBV3-1/TRBV3-2	NA	TRBJ2-2	NA	TGTGCCAGCAGCCTCTCCGGGGAGCTGTTTTTT	CASSLSGELFF
TRBV28	NA	TRBJ2-7	few	TGTGCCAGCAGTCTCGTAACCTACGAGCAGTACTTC	CASSLVTYEQYF
TRBV5-5	TRBD2	TRBJ2-3	NA	TGTGCCAGCAGCTTTTCGACTAGCGGCACAGATACGCAGTATTTT	CASSFSTSGTDTQYF
TRBV7-8	TRBD2	TRBJ2-5	NA	TGTGCCAGCAGCTTTCAACCCCAATCCGCAGCGGGGGGAGTGGAGACCCAGTACTTC	CASSFQPQSAAGGVETQYF
TRBV4-1	TRBD1	TRBJ2-7	NA	TGCGCCAGCAGCCAGAAGACCGGGACAGGGCTCTCCTACGAGCAGTACTTC	CASSQKTGTGLSYEQYF
TRBV5-4	NA	TRBJ2-5	NA	TGTGCCAGCAGTCCGGGTGGGGGGGAGACCCAGTACTTC	CASSPGGGETQYF
TRBV6-5	NA	TRBJ2-7	NA	TGTGCCAGCAGACTCAGGGGCTACGAGCAGTACTTC	CASRLRGYEQYF
TRBV28	TRBD1	TRBJ1-4	NA	TGTGCCAGCAGGCCCTACGGGACAGAAGATAATGAAAAACTGTTTTTT	CASRPYGTEDNEKLFF
TRBV7-9	NA	TRBJ1-6	NA	TGTGCCAGCGGAGAGTTTCCTAATTCACCCCTCCACTTT	CASGEFPNSPLHF
TRBV5-4	TRBD1	TRBJ2-5	NA	TGTGCCAGCAGCCAGACAGGGGGCTCTTGGGAGACCCAGTACTTC	CASSQTGGSWETQYF
TRBV5-1	TRBD1	TRBJ1-2	NA	TGCGCCAGCAGCATGACAGGGTCCACTTCATTTAACTATGGCTACACCTTC	CASSMTGSTSFNYGYTF
TRBV9	NA	TRBJ1-2	few	TGTGCCAGCAGCCCGACAGGCTGGGGCTATGGCTACACCTTC	CASSPTGWGYGYTF
TRBV18	TRBD1	TRBJ2-7	NA	TGTGCCAGCTCACCGGGACAGTCCTACGAGCAGTACTTC	CASSPGQSYEQYF
TRBV2	NA	TRBJ2-5	NA	TGTGCCAGCAGTGGTGGGCTAGCTCGGGGCCAAGAGACCCAGTACTTC	CASSGGLARGQETQYF
TRBV3-1/TRBV3-2	TRBD1	TRBJ2-3	NA	TGTGCCAGCAGCCAAAAGGAGCCACAGGGGGTTGGCACAGATACGCAGTATTTT	CASSQKEPQGVGTDTQYF